This T cell receptor beta chain was sequenced during a study of cytomegalovirus exposure and HLA in healthy donors. Study overall: Some 200 million T cells yielded approximately 100 million unique TCR beta sequences, as an earlier analysis found.

V was clipped by 4 bases and J by 6 bases, with 23 bases between them. Germline V lookup: CDR1 SGHRS, CDR2 YFSETQ. The CDR3 contains 16 residues. PCR involved 60 Vbeta and 13 Jbeta primers. Sequenced by immunoSEQ multiplex PCR; TCRdb stores in-frame clones only, minus some. The data contain around 190,000 clones, around 75% of them seen just once; the ten biggest clones take up approximately 2.9%. The chain combines TRBV5-1 with TRBJ2-7; the D gene is possibly TRBD2 (6 bases). Source material: PBMCs. The sequence came from a female donor in good health and CMV-seronegative. CDR3 DNA sequence: TGCGCCAGCAGCCCGGCCCGAACGGGAGAAGGCCCCGAGCAGTACTTC. Its protein product is CASSPARTGEGPEQYF.